The present TCR beta chain was sequenced within a study of cytomegalovirus exposure and HLA in healthy donors. The PCR made use of 60 Vbeta and 13 Jbeta primers. Sequencing was performed with immunoSEQ multiplex PCR; in TCRdb, only in-frame clones are kept and a portion is missing. Its clone listing holds approximately 120,000 clones. V shed 0 bases and J shed 6 bases, with 11 bases lying between them. This CDR3 spans 14 amino acids. Germline V gives CDR1 SGDLS, CDR2 YYNGEE. J is TRBJ2-3 and V is TRBV9, with D tentatively TRBD2 (6 bases). The receptor was isolated from a man aged 30-40 years in good health and CMV-seronegative. What was sequenced was PBMCs. The CDR3 nucleotides are TGTGCCAGCAGCGTAGCGTCGGGGAGGGATACGCAGTATTTT. Translation: CASSVASGRDTQYF.